The next 9 T cell receptor beta chains were all read from a single sample in a study of T cell changes during pregnancy in multiple sclerosis. Assay: immunoSEQ multiplex PCR; the TCRdb copy retains only in-frame clones and omits some. The table records 45,000 to 65,000 clones, over 90% of them present only once. Sequenced here: CD8+ T cells from peripheral blood mononuclear cells, sampled in the third trimester of pregnancy. Every receptor here comes from a female donor with multiple sclerosis, enrolled in a pregnancy study.

The chain has TRBV6-4 and TRBJ2-7; 10 nucleotides match TRBD1. CDR3 size: 15 residues. Germline values: CDR1 MRHNA, CDR2 SNTAGT. V was pared by 8 bases and J by 3 bases, with 10 bases of the junction left unmatched. The CDR3: CASGYRDRGFYEQYF. The CDR3 DNA is TGTGCCAGCGGGTATAGGGACAGGGGATTCTACGAGCAGTACTTC.

The chain couples TRBV27 to TRBJ1-2; 7 bases align to TRBD1. The CDR3 sequence is 15 residues long. The trim removed 6 bases at V and 4 bases at J, leaving 11 bases unmatched. CDR1 MNHEY and CDR2 SMNVEV come from the germline V gene (reference sequence). The CDR3 DNA follows: TGTGCCAGCAGCGAAAGACAGGGCCCGGGCTATGGCTACACCTTC. This sequence encodes CASSERQGPGYGYTF.

This rearrangement joins TRBV5-1 to TRBJ2-2; 8 nucleotides agree with TRBD2. CDR3 length equals 17 residues. Losses at the gene ends were 7 bases for V and 3 bases for J; bases not matched to a gene: 14. CDR1 is SGHRS and CDR2 is YFSETQ in the germline V gene. The CDR3 DNA sequence: TGCGCCAGCGGCTCCTTTATAGCGGGGACCGACACCGGGGAGCTGTTTTTT. Protein sequence: CASGSFIAGTDTGELFF.

The chain combines TRBV30 with TRBJ2-1; 7 bases align to TRBD2. The J segment lost 10 bases and the V segment lost 0 bases, leaving 6 bases of the junction unmatched. The CDR3 is 13 residues long. Germline V gives CDR1 GTSNPN, CDR2 SVGIG (reference sequence). The CDR3 bases are TGTGCCTGGAGTGTACTAGCGAACCGGGAGCAGTTCTTC. This encodes CAWSVLANREQFF.

The chain uses TRBV27 and TRBJ2-1, with a possible D match to TRBD1 (7 bases). The CDR3 totals 16 residues. Looked up from germline, CDR1 is MNHEY and CDR2 is SMNVEV (reference sequence). The V gene lost 1 base and the J gene lost 4 bases, with 14 bases spanning the gap. CDR3 nucleotides: TGTGCCAGCAGTTTATTCTCGGCAGGGGGGTACAATGAGCAGTTCTTC. This translates into CASSLFSAGGYNEQFF.

This chain joins TRBV6-5 and TRBJ2-7, with TRBD1 matching over 7 bases. Germline V lookup: CDR1 MNHEY, CDR2 SVGAGI. The trim removed 7 bases at V and 3 bases at J, leaving 9 bases unmatched. The CDR3 loop spans 14 amino acids. The CDR3 is CASTVRDRLYEQYF. CDR3 bases: TGTGCCAGCACCGTCCGGGACAGACTCTACGAGCAGTACTTC.

The V and J genes are TRBV5-5 and TRBJ1-1, with TRBD1 as a possible D gene (5 bases). Trimming pared 2 bases from V and 7 bases from J, leaving 12 bases between. Germline CDR1 is SGHKS and CDR2 is YYEKEE (reference sequence). The CDR3 is made up of 13 amino acids. The chain's CDR3 is CASSLGQRREAFF. In DNA form, the CDR3 reads TGTGCCAGCAGCTTAGGACAAAGACGTGAAGCTTTCTTT.

This clone was observed a single time. V and J are TRBV4-3 and TRBJ2-7; D is unclear. The CDR3 is 16 residues long. The V and J ends lost 1 base and 6 bases respectively, with 19 bases between them. Germline values: CDR1 LGHNA, CDR2 YSLEER. CDR3: CASSQASTPLLSEQYF. CDR3 coding DNA: TGCGCCAGCAGCCAAGCGAGTACCCCTCTGTTGAGCGAGCAGTACTTC.

This chain links TRBV5-1 with TRBJ1-2; D not resolved. CDR3 length: 13 residues. Germline V CDR1 and CDR2: SGHRS, YFSETQ. The germline V and J ends were trimmed by 3 bases and 3 bases, with 9 bases remaining between them. CDR3 region: CASSYREYYGYTF. The CDR3 DNA reads TGCGCCAGCAGCTACCGGGAGTACTATGGCTACACCTTC.